This entry describes one T cell receptor (beta chain). Its antigen remains unidentified. Base-call qualities are not available, and no considerably larger clone is one nucleotide away. The CDR3 regions of human TCRbeta chains were analyzed by immunosequencing. Per the original workflow: Repertoire TCRs were matched against a reference library of SARS-CoV-2-specific TCRs generated with the MIRA antigen-specificity platform. Breadth was defined as the fraction of unique TCRs that were SARS-CoV-2-associated. Depth was defined as the fraction of total T cells that were SARS-CoV-2-associated. Each spike-specific TCR was assigned to its reactive spike region and to a CD4 or CD8 class using the MIRA data. Log10-transformed breadth and depth values were compared by one-way ANOVA with Sidak's multiple comparisons tests. TCRdb obtained this table from immuneACCESS and retained in-frame rearrangements with V and J assigned. These tables miss some clones; where compared with another copy, unresolved V genes account for less than half of the shortfall, and the remainder is unexplained. From that table come the V and J calls and clone size; the DNA was used to work out D and trimming. The sample records about 150,000 clones, 94% of which are singletons. The biggest ten clones account for over 0.95% of the sample.

The time point tag for this specimen amounts to: baseline before first vaccination. The vaccinee samples were drawn from two UK trials, COV001 and COV002, one of which was a single-blind randomized controlled phase 2/3 trial testing AZD1222 (ChAdOx1 nCoV-19) in healthy adults. For TCRbeta chain sequencing, PBMC samples from trial participants were taken at day 0 and at day 28 after the second dose. This record belongs to a study of T cell responses to AZD1222 COVID-19 vaccine (dated by TCRdb to 2020 to 2022). For the wider study: AZD1222 recipients with second doses at about 4 weeks or about 12 weeks were pooled, because spike-specific TCR depth and breadth did not differ between schedules. A total of about 250 trial participants underwent TCR sequencing, of whom about 200 had received two doses of AZD1222 and 26 had received two doses of the MenACWY control vaccine. Enrollment into the trials was organized by age into subgroups of 18-55, 56-69 and 70-plus years, and those subgroups contained roughly 140, 27 and 60 TCR-sequenced participants, respectively.

Spanning cysteine to phenylalanine, the CDR3 consists of 12 amino acids. Just CDR3 DNA is preserved here, 36 bases in frame from base 1. Based on the germline V gene, the CDR1 and CDR2 sequences are KGHSH and LQKENI. V is reduced by 4 bases and J by 6 bases, leaving a spacing of 9 bases between them. What the work shows at the level of the full study, not this receptor alone: Participants were mostly white British and included more females than males, and it was suggested by the authors that clonal diversity may have been underestimated. CD4 TCRs associated with the vaccine covered the entire spike protein, and the dominant responses were in regions 160-218 and 743-854. Reportedly, close to half of the unique spike-specific TCRs recognized epitopes lying outside the regions that are mutated in the B.1.351 and B.1.1.7 variants. In the small 56-69-year group, the increase in depth fell short of significance, most likely because of low power. Spike-specific TCR breadth and depth rose significantly after two AZD1222 doses compared with day 0 and with MenACWY recipients. Because no samples from the day 14 peak response were available, repertoires could be characterized only after the peak T cell response. Conclusions about previously exposed vaccinees are limited because only a handful of AZD1222 recipients were SARS-CoV-2 seropositive at baseline.

This TCR derives from an adult in good health. The sample consisted of peripheral blood, taken on day 0 of AZD1222 vaccination. The chain is assembled from TRBV18 and TRBJ1-1, with TRBD1 as a weak D call on 5 bases. The CDR3 region reads CASSRQGPEAFF. The DNA reads TGTGCCAGCTCACGGCAGGGTCCTGAAGCTTTCTTT.